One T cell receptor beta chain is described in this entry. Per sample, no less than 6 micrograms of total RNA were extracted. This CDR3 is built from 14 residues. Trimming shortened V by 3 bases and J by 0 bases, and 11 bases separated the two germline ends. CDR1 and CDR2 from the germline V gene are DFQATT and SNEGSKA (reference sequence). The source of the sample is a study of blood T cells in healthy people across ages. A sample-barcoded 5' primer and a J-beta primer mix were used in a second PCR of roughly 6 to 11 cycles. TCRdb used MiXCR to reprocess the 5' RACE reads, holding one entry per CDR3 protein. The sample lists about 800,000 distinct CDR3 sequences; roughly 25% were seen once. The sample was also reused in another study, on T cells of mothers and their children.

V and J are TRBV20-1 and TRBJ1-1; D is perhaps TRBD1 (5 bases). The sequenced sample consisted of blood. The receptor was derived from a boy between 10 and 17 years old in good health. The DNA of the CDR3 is TGCAGTGCTAGTCCCGGGACGGTGAACACTGAAGCTTTCTTT. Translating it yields CSASPGTVNTEAFF.